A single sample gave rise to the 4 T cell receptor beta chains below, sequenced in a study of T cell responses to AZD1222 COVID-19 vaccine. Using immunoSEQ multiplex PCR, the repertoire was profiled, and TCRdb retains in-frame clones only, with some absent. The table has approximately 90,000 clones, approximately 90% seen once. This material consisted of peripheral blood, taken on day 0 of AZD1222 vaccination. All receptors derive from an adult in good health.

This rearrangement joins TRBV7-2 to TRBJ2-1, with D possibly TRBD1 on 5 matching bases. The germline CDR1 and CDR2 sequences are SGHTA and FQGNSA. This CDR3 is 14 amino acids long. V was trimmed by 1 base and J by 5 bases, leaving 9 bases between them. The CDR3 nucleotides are TGTGCCAGCAGCTTAGTTTTCAGGGACAATGAGCAGTTCTTC. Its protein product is CASSLVFRDNEQFF.

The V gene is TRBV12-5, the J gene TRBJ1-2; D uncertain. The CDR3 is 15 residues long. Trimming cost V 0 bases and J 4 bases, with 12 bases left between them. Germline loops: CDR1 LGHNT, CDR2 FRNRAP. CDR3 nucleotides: TGTGCTAGTGGTTTGGTAGCCGGCAAAAGCTATGGCTACACCTTC. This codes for CASGLVAGKSYGYTF.

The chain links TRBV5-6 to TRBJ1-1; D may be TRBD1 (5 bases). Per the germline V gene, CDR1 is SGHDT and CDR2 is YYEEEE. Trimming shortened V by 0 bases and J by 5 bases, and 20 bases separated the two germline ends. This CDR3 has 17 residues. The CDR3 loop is CASSLVRGATWGTEAFF. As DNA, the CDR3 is TGTGCCAGCAGCTTGGTAAGGGGAGCTACCTGGGGTACTGAAGCTTTCTTT.

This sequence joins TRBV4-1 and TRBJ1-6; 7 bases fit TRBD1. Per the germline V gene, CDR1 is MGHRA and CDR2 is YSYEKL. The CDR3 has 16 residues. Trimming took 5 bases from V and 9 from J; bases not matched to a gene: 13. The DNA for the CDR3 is TGCGCCAGCAGCGGCGAAACCGGGACAGTAACTTCACCCCTCCACTTT. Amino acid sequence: CASSGETGTVTSPLHF.